The 30 T cell receptor beta chains below come from one sample, sequenced in a study of cytomegalovirus exposure and HLA in healthy donors. It was with 60 Vbeta and 13 Jbeta primers that the PCR ran. This table comes from immunoSEQ multiplex PCR, and its TCRdb copy is limited to in-frame clones, with some not included. Among 150,000 to 200,000 clones listed, roughly three quarters were seen once. The specimen sequenced was PBMCs. The receptors shown here come from a male donor in good health and CMV-seronegative.

The rearrangement uses TRBV10-3 and TRBJ1-5, with D perhaps matching TRBD1 (6 bases). This CDR3 region has 15 residues. Looked up from germline, CDR1 is ENHRY and CDR2 is SYGVKD. Trimming stripped 0 bases from V and 7 bases from J, with 13 bases between. This chain's CDR3 is CAISESGQGPQPQHF. As DNA, the CDR3 is TGTGCCATCAGTGAGTCAGGGCAGGGGCCCCAGCCCCAGCATTTT.

The table lists this clone with a count of one. The rearrangement joins TRBV28 to TRBJ1-2; D remains ambiguous. The CDR3 is made up of 14 amino acids. The V and J ends lost 1 base and 8 bases respectively, with 14 bases between them. CDR1 is MDHEN, CDR2 SYDVKM, per germline. The chain's CDR3 is CASSLSGAPKGYTF. The CDR3 DNA reads as TGTGCCAGCAGTTTATCAGGCGCCCCTAAGGGCTACACCTTC.

This chain uses TRBV30 with TRBJ1-2; D is unclear. V lost 5 bases and J lost 4, with 8 bases in between. The CDR3 loop spans 11 amino acids. Germline CDR1 reads GTSNPN; CDR2 reads SVGIG (reference sequence). The DNA of the CDR3 is TGTGCCTGGGCCCGGAGCTATGGCTACACCTTC. Translating it yields CAWARSYGYTF.

This clone came up a few times. The J gene is TRBJ2-3, the V gene TRBV4-1, with TRBD1 matching 7 bases. The CDR3 length is 15 residues. CDR1 is MGHRA, CDR2 YSYEKL, per germline. Germline trimming cut 4 bases from V and 3 bases from J; bases unmatched to any gene: 7. The CDR3 DNA reads TGCGCCAGCAGCCCCCTGGGACAGACTACAGATACGCAGTATTTT. Protein product: CASSPLGQTTDTQYF.

The chain is built from TRBV21-1 and TRBJ2-7; the D call in the table, TRBD2, was not verified against the DNA. TRBV21-1 is described as a pseudogene. The CDR3 is made up of 15 amino acids. CDR3 DNA: TGTGCCAGCAGCACCTGGACTAGCAGACCCTACGAGCAGTACTTC. Protein sequence: CASSTWTSRPYEQYF.

The chain couples TRBV5-1 to TRBJ2-7; 11 nucleotides match TRBD1. V shed 1 base and J 5 bases; nucleotides not matched to a gene: 8. Germline CDR1 SGHRS, CDR2 YFSETQ. There are 16 residues in the CDR3. CDR3 coding DNA: TGCGCCAGCAGCTTGTTAGCGGGACAGGGGGGCCACGAGCAGTACTTC. As protein: CASSLLAGQGGHEQYF.

V gene TRBV19 combines with J gene TRBJ1-5, with D hard to call. The CDR3 has 15 residues. V was shortened by 7 bases and J by 1 base, with 14 bases between the two germline ends. Germline-derived CDR1 and CDR2 are LNHDA and SQIVND (reference sequence). The CDR3 protein is CASTQATGSNQPQHF. The CDR3 DNA reads TGTGCCAGTACCCAGGCCACCGGAAGCAATCAGCCCCAGCATTTT. Full variable domain (missing parts from reference TRBV19 and TRBJ1-5): DGGITQSPKYLFRKEGQNVTLSCEQNLNHDAMYWYRQDPGQGLRLIYYSQIVNDFQKGDIAEGYSVSREKKESFPLTVTSAQKNPTAFYLCASTQATGSNQPQHFGDGTRLSIL.

This chain uses TRBV27 with TRBJ2-2, with 9 bases identical to TRBD2. J was trimmed by 4 bases and V by 5 bases; bases with no gene match: 5. The CDR3 length is 15 residues. Looked up from germline, CDR1 is MNHEY and CDR2 is SMNVEV (reference sequence). In DNA, the CDR3 is TGTGCCAGCAGTCCACTTAGCGGGAGCACCGGGGAGCTGTTTTTT. Residues: CASSPLSGSTGELFF.

CDR3 nucleotide sequence: TGCGCCAGCAGGGAACAGGGAGTCGACAATGAGCAGTTCTTC. It yields the protein CASREQGVDNEQFF. The chain uses TRBV5-1 and TRBJ2-1, with D possibly matching TRBD1 (6 bases). The CDR3 runs to 14 residues. V lost 5 bases, J lost 5 bases, and 14 bases lay in between. Looked up from germline, CDR1 is SGHRS and CDR2 is YFSETQ.

The chain uses TRBV29-1 and TRBJ1-4; the match to TRBD1 covers 9 bases. V shed 1 base, J shed 7 bases, and the junction held 1 base outside the gene matches. The CDR3 is made up of 13 amino acids. Germline loops: CDR1 SQVTM, CDR2 ANQGSEA. The CDR3 spells CSVEGQGGEKLFF. In DNA form, the CDR3 reads TGCAGCGTTGAAGGACAGGGGGGTGAAAAACTGTTTTTT. Variable domain in full (rest from reference TRBV29-1 and TRBJ1-4): SAVISQKPSRDICQRGTSLTIQCQVDSQVTMMFWYRQQPGQSLTLIATANQGSEATYESGFVIDKFPISRPNLTFSTLTVSNMSPEDSSIYLCSVEGQGGEKLFFGSGTQLSVL.

The rearrangement joins TRBV7-2 to TRBJ1-1; no clear D. Germline assignment: CDR1 SGHTA and CDR2 FQGNSA. This CDR3 is built from 13 residues. V dropped 1 base and J dropped 4 bases, with 7 bases sitting between them. Here the CDR3 DNA reads TGTGCCAGCAGCTTAGAACAGACCACTGAAGCTTTCTTT. Protein product: CASSLEQTTEAFF.

The rearrangement links TRBV28 to TRBJ1-2, with a weak D call TRBD1 (6 bases). The V end lost 7 bases, the J end lost 1 base, and 19 bases lay between the germline ends. The CDR3 length is 16 residues. Looked up from germline, CDR1 is MDHEN and CDR2 is SYDVKM. Written as DNA, the CDR3 is TGTGCCAGCACAGGGCTCAGGGGCGACATTAACTATGGCTACACCTTC. This sequence encodes CASTGLRGDINYGYTF.

This sequence joins TRBV27 and TRBJ2-7, with a tentative D call TRBD1 (6 bases). This CDR3 comprises 14 residues. The V end lost 3 bases, the J end lost 4 bases, and 13 bases lay between the germline ends. Germline V CDR1 and CDR2: MNHEY, SMNVEV (reference sequence). This CDR3 reads CASSFGRGGYEQYF. The CDR3 coding sequence is TGTGCCAGCAGTTTCGGCAGGGGCGGGTACGAGCAGTACTTC.

This clone was counted between two and nine times. The CDR3 coding sequence is TGTGCCAGCATTTATCAGGGGGACAATCAGCCCCAGCATTTT. This translates into CASIYQGDNQPQHF. This rearrangement joins TRBV6-5 to TRBJ1-5; 7 positions agree with TRBD1. V was pared by 7 bases and J by 3 bases, with 6 bases of the junction left unmatched. CDR1 and CDR2 (germline): MNHEY, SVGAGI. This CDR3 has 14 residues.

The V and J genes are TRBV18 and TRBJ2-5; tentatively, D is TRBD2 (5 bases). Per germline, CDR1 KGHSH and CDR2 LQKENI. The CDR3 totals 14 residues. V lost 0 bases to trimming and J lost 3 bases, with 8 bases between them. CDR3 residues: CASSPPSGEETQYF. The CDR3, as DNA: TGTGCCAGCTCACCACCGAGCGGAGAAGAGACCCAGTACTTC.

This chain uses TRBV19 with TRBJ2-5; D not certain. The CDR3 has 15 residues. V gave up 0 bases and J gave up 5 bases, with 13 bases separating them. From germline, CDR1 is LNHDA and CDR2 SQIVND (reference sequence). CDR3 in DNA: TGTGCCAGTAGTATAGATAGCACCCCCCTGGAGACCCAGTACTTC. It translates to CASSIDSTPLETQYF.

The chain combines TRBV5-4 with TRBJ1-6; the D gene is possibly TRBD1 (5 bases). The CDR3 loop spans 17 amino acids. V lost 0 bases and J 6 bases, leaving 16 bases between the germline ends. CDR1 and CDR2 from the germline V gene are SGHNT and YYREEE (reference sequence). The CDR3 region has the DNA TGTGCCAGCAGCTTGGGGGGCGGGAGCCCGCTTAATTCACCCCTCCACTTT. Amino acid sequence: CASSLGGGSPLNSPLHF.

The chain uses TRBV6-1 and TRBJ2-3, with D possibly matching TRBD2 (5 bases). The CDR3 runs 15 residues. Trimming cost V 0 bases and J 2 bases, with 9 bases left between them. CDR1 is MNHNS and CDR2 is SASEGT in the germline V gene. CDR3 amino acids: CASSEAPGYTDTQYF. As DNA, the CDR3 is TGTGCCAGCAGTGAAGCACCGGGGTACACAGATACGCAGTATTTT.

A single count supports this clone. The rearrangement links TRBV7-9 to TRBJ2-3; 9 bases map to TRBD2. Germline CDR1 SEHNR, CDR2 FQNEAQ (reference sequence). V trimming: 3 bases; J trimming: 4 bases; junction bases outside the gene matches: 5. CDR3 size: 15 residues. The CDR3: CASSFSGSVSDTQYF. In nucleotides, the CDR3 is TGTGCCAGCAGCTTTAGCGGGAGTGTCTCAGATACGCAGTATTTT.

V is TRBV18 and J is TRBJ1-5; D is possibly TRBD1 (5 bases). Trimming pared 2 bases from V and 7 bases from J, leaving 12 bases between. Germline CDR1 reads KGHSH; CDR2 reads LQKENI. The CDR3 is made up of 14 amino acids. The CDR3 DNA sequence: TGTGCCAGCTCACCAGGGGGGTTGGGGCAGCCCCAGCATTTT. Protein: CASSPGGLGQPQHF.

Turning to this clone: The sample holds other DNA sequences that translate to the same CDR3. The V call is TRBV30, the J call TRBJ1-2, with D perhaps TRBD1 (5 bases). Germline values: CDR1 GTSNPN, CDR2 SVGIG (reference sequence). Between the trimmed V and J ends, which lost 4 bases and 2 bases, there was a span of 8 bases. The CDR3 runs to 12 residues. This CDR3 is CAWNRGNYGYTF. CDR3 DNA sequence: TGTGCCTGGAACCGGGGGAACTATGGCTACACCTTC. Together with reference TRBV30 and TRBJ1-2, the CDR3 gives the full variable domain: SQTIHQWPATLVQPVGSPLSLECTVEGTSNPNLYWYRQAAGRGLQLLFYSVGIGQISSEVPQNLSASRPQDRQFILSSKKLLLSDSGFYLCAWNRGNYGYTFGSGTRLTVV.

The V call is TRBV18, the J call TRBJ2-7, with D maybe TRBD1 (6 bases). The CDR3 length is 13 residues. Germline assignment: CDR1 KGHSH and CDR2 LQKENI. V dropped 4 bases and J dropped 2 bases, with 9 bases sitting between them. The CDR3 coding sequence is TGTGCCAGCTCACTGGACAGAACCTACGAGCAGTACTTC. Its protein product is CASSLDRTYEQYF.

The rearrangement links TRBV15 to TRBJ2-2, with TRBD2 matching 11 bases. The junction had 2 bases not matched to a gene; V was cut back by 5 bases and J by 3 bases. Germline CDR1 and CDR2: LNHNV and YYDKDF (reference sequence). This CDR3 is 15 amino acids long. The CDR3 coding sequence is TGTGCCACCAGCTGGGGACTAGCGGACACCGGGGAGCTGTTTTTT. Protein sequence: CATSWGLADTGELFF.

In its sample, this clone was seen a few times. The CDR3, as DNA: TGTGCCAGCAGCCCTTTGAGGGACTACAATGAGCAGTTCTTC. Residues: CASSPLRDYNEQFF. The chain links TRBV9 to TRBJ2-1, with D tentatively TRBD2 (5 bases). V lost 4 bases, J lost 3 bases, and 11 bases lay in between. The CDR3 spans 14 residues. Germline CDR1 and CDR2: SGDLS and YYNGEE.

V and J are TRBV28 and TRBJ1-5; possibly TRBD1 for D (5 bases). Germline loops: CDR1 MDHEN, CDR2 SYDVKM. The V end was cut by 7 bases, the J end by 5 bases, with 21 bases between. CDR3 length equals 16 residues. The CDR3 loop is CASIALVGGVDQPQHF. As DNA, the CDR3 is TGTGCCAGCATAGCGTTGGTGGGGGGAGTGGATCAGCCCCAGCATTTT.

J is TRBJ1-6 and V is TRBV19, with unresolved D. The CDR3 extends over 14 amino acids. V lost 3 bases to trimming and J lost 9 bases, with 12 bases between them. Germline V gives CDR1 LNHDA, CDR2 SQIVND (reference sequence). The chain's CDR3 is CASSMLSTGSPLHF. The CDR3 DNA reads as TGTGCCAGTAGTATGCTGTCAACCGGTTCACCCCTCCACTTT.

The V and J genes are TRBV5-6 and TRBJ1-5; D perhaps matches TRBD1 (5 bases). CDR1 SGHDT and CDR2 YYEEEE come from the germline V gene. Trimming removed 2 bases at V and 1 base at J, with 13 bases between. The CDR3 length is 16 residues. DNA for the CDR3: TGTGCCAGCAGCTTCCGCGCGGGGGTGAGCAATCAGCCCCAGCATTTT. It encodes CASSFRAGVSNQPQHF.

The V and J genes are TRBV5-1 and TRBJ2-3, with TRBD2 matching over 12 bases. The V segment lost 3 bases and the J segment 2 bases; nucleotides outside the gene matches: 10. The CDR3 loop spans 18 amino acids. Germline values: CDR1 SGHRS, CDR2 YFSETQ. CDR3 nucleotide sequence: TGCGCCAGCAGCTCCCTAGCGGGGGGGATACGGGTCACAGATACGCAGTATTTT. This translates into CASSSLAGGIRVTDTQYF.

The V and J genes are TRBV20-1 and TRBJ2-1; D gene unclear. This CDR3 spans 10 amino acids. Germline lookup yields CDR1 DFQATT and CDR2 SNEGSKA (reference sequence). Trimming stripped 0 bases from V and 15 bases from J, with 9 bases between. CDR3 nucleotides: TGCAGTGCTAGAGAGCGCGAGAGGTTCTTC. Its translation: CSARERERFF.

DNA for the CDR3: TGTGCCAGTAGCGGGCGGTCTAGGGGAGAGACCCAGTACTTC. Encoded protein: CASSGRSRGETQYF. This sequence joins TRBV19 and TRBJ2-5, with TRBD1 as a possible D gene (5 bases). CDR1 is LNHDA, CDR2 SQIVND, per germline (reference sequence). The CDR3 covers 14 residues. V was clipped by 6 bases and J by 4 bases, with 15 bases between them.